This T cell receptor beta chain is drawn from a study of blood T cell repertoires in COVID-19. Overall study: From T cells, B-cell-depleted T cells, or PBMCs came the material, which was cDNA or gDNA.

Within the 2 weeks before study entry, each person in the exposed group met a COVID-19 case. Original methodology: Amplification from reference gene primers served as the basis for estimated nucleated cell counts. The repertoire was sequenced with immunoSEQ multiplex PCR; TCRdb's copy has only in-frame clones and lacks some. V and J calls and clone size are as listed in that table; D and trimming were resolved from the DNA. Here the sample spans about 150,000 clones, 80% to 85% being singletons. Trimming took 6 bases from V and 1 from J, leaving 15 bases between them. Germline CDR1 reads SNHLY; CDR2 reads FYNNEI. The CDR3 contains 15 residues.

V and J are TRBV2 and TRBJ1-1; D might be TRBD1 (6 bases). The sample consisted of PBMCs or T cells enriched from blood (not recorded which). The sequence was collected from a man aged 70-80 years who had been exposed to COVID-19. The CDR3 DNA sequence: TGTGCCAGCAGCCATCCGGGACAACCGAACACTGAAGCTTTCTTT. Translating it yields CASSHPGQPNTEAFF.